This T cell receptor (beta chain) was obtained from a study of blood T cell repertoires in COVID-19. Background on the study: Acute and convalescent COVID-19 samples came from the United States, Italy and Spain. PBMCs, B-cell-depleted T cells, or T cells provided the cDNA or gDNA that made up the material.

CDR1 MGHDK and CDR2 SYGVNS come from the germline V gene. Between the trimmed V and J ends, which lost 3 bases and 0 bases, there was a span of 15 bases. The CDR3 has 18 amino acids. As originally analysed: The assay estimated nucleated cells by amplifying reference gene primers. Using immunoSEQ multiplex PCR, the repertoire was profiled, and TCRdb retains in-frame clones only, with some absent. The V and J calls and the clone size are those of that table, but D and trimming were determined from the DNA. Among about 25,000 clones listed, about 90% were seen once. There are a few counts of this clone. The gene calls are TRBV25-1 and TRBJ2-6; D call uncertain. Sequencing used peripheral blood. The clonotype was recovered from a man between 65 and 85 years old with acute or convalescent COVID-19. Here the CDR3 DNA reads TGTGCCAGCAGTGATTGGGTGGCAGGCCCCTCTGGGGCCAACGTCCTGACTTTC. Its protein is CASSDWVAGPSGANVLTF.